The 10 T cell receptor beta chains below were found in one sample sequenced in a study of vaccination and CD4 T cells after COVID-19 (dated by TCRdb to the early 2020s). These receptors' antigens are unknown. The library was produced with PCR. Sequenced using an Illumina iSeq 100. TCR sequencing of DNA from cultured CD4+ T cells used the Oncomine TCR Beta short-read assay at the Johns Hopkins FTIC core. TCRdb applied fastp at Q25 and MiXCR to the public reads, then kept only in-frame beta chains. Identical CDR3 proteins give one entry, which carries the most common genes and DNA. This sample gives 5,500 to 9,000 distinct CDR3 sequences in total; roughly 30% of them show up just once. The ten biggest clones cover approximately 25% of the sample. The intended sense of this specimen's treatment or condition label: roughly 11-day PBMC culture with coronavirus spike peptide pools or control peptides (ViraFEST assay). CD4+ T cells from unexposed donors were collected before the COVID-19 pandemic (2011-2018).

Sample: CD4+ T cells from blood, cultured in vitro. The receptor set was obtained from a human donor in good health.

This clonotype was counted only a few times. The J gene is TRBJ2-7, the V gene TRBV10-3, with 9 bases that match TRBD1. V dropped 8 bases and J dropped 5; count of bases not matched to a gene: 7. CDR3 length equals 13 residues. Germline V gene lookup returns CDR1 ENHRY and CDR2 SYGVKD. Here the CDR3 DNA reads TGTGCCATCTTGAGACAGGGGGACGACGAGCAGTACTTC. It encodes CAILRQGDDEQYF.

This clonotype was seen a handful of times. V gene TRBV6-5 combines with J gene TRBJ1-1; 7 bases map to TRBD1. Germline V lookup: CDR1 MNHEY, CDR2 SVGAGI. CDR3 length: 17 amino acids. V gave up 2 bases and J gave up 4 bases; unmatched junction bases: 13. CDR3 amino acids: CASSYTNLGGSGTEAFF. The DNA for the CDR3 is TGTGCCAGCAGTTACACCAACCTAGGGGGCTCCGGCACTGAAGCTTTCTTT.

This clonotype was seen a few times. As DNA, the CDR3 is TGTGCCAGCAGCCAAGTAGGCGGGGGACAGGGGGCCACTGAAGCTTTCTTT. Translated, it gives CASSQVGGGQGATEAFF. V and J are TRBV4-2 and TRBJ1-1; 12 bases align to TRBD1. Germline CDR1 LGHNA, CDR2 YNFKEQ. Unmatched junction bases numbered 7, after V lost 1 base and J lost 4 bases. The CDR3 extends over 17 amino acids.

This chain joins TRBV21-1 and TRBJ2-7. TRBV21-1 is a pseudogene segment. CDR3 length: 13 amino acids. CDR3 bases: TGTGCCAGCAGCAAAGCGAAGAGACCCATAGGGAACTTC. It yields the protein CASSKAKRPIGNF.

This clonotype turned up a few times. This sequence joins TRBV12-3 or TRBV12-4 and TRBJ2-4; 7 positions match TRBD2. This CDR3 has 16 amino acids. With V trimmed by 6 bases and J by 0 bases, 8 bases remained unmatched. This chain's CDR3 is CASSHGLGGAKNIQYF. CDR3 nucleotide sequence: TGTGCCAGCAGCCATGGACTAGGAGGAGCCAAAAACATTCAGTACTTC.

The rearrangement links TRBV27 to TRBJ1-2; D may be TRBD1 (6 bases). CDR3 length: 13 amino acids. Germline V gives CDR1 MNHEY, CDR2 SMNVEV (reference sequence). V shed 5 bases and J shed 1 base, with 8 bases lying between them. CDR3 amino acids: CASSLQGNYGYTF. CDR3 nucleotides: TGTGCCAGCAGTCTACAGGGTAACTATGGCTACACCTTC.

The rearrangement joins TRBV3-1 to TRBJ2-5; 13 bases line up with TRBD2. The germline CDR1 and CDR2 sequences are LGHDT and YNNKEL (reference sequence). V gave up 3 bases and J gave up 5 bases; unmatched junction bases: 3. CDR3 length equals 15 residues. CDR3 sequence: CASSQTSGGTETQYF. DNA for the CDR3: TGTGCCAGCAGCCAGACTAGCGGGGGGACGGAGACCCAGTACTTC.

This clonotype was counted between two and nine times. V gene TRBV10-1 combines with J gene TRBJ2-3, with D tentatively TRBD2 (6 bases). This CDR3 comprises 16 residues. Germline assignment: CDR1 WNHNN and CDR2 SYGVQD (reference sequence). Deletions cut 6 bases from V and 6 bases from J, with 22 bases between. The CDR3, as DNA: TGCGCCAGCAGAAAAGACGCCACGAAAGCGGGCGATACGCAGTATTTT. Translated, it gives CASRKDATKAGDTQYF.

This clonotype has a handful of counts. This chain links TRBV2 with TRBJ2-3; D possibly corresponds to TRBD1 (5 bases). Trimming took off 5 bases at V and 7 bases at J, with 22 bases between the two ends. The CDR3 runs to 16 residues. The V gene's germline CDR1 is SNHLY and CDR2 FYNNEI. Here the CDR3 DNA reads TGTGCCAGCAGTACTGACAGATCCCTATCCGCGAATACGCAGTATTTT. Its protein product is CASSTDRSLSANTQYF.

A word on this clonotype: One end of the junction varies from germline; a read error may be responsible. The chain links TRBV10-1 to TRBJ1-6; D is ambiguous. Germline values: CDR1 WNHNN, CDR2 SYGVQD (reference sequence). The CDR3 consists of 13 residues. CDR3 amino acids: CASSEGLRSPPHF. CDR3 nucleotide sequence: TGCGCCAGCAGTGAGGGGTTACGGTCACCCCCCCACTTT.